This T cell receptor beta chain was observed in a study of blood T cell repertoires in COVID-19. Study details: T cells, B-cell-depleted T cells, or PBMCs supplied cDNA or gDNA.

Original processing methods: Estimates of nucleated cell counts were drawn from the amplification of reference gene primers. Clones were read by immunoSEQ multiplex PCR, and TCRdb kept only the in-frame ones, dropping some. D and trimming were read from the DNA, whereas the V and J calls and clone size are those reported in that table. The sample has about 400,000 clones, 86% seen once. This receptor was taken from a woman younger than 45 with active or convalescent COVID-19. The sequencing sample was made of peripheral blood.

The CDR3 DNA follows: TGCGCCAGCAGCCCGGGGGGAGCAATGGCAGAGACCCAGTACTTC. It specifies CASSPGGAMAETQYF. V usage is TRBV5-1 and J usage is TRBJ2-5; 7 bases align to TRBD2. J lost 4 bases, V lost 4 bases, and 10 bases had no gene match. The CDR3 length is 15 residues. Germline loops: CDR1 SGHRS, CDR2 YFSETQ. The variable domain in full, with the rest retrieved from reference TRBV5-1 and TRBJ2-5, is KAGVTQTPRYLIKTRGQQVTLSCSPISGHRSVSWYQQTPGQGLQFLFEYFSETQRNKGNFPGRFSGRQFSNSRSEMNVSTLELGDSALYLCASSPGGAMAETQYFGPGTRLLVL.